These T cell receptor beta chains were read from a single sample in a study of control samples from healthy donors and cancer patients. Sequenced by immunoSEQ multiplex PCR; TCRdb stores in-frame clones only, minus some. The sample holds around 30,000 clones, approximately 90% seen once. The specimen sequenced was PBMCs. Receptors originate from a man in his fifties or sixties with lung cancer. The CDR3 runs from the conserved cysteine through the conserved F or W. Each record gives: D gene, J gene, clone size, V gene, CDR3 protein, CDR3 DNA. The D gene is left open where the match is weak. Some rows mark clone size as missing; the rest say once, few, many or name a class of expanded clone.

TRBD1 TRBJ2-7 NA TRBV2 CASSPGTGFYEQYF TGTGCCAGCAGCCCCGGGACAGGGTTCTACGAGCAGTACTTC
NA TRBJ2-1 NA TRBV4-3 CASSRGSRAGASYNEQFF TGCGCCAGCAGCCGAGGTTCAAGGGCGGGGGCCTCCTACAATGAGCAGTTCTTC
NA TRBJ2-5 NA TRBV2 CASSEQSAGKETQYF TGTGCCAGCAGTGAACAGTCGGCAGGGAAAGAGACCCAGTACTTC
TRBD1 TRBJ1-4 once TRBV6-5 CASSSQGATDEKLFF TGTGCCAGCAGTTCACAGGGGGCGACGGATGAAAAACTGTTTTTT
NA TRBJ2-2 NA TRBV9 CASSPAPTGELFF TGTGCCAGCAGCCCCGCCCCCACCGGGGAGCTGTTTTTT
TRBD1 TRBJ2-3 NA TRBV29-1 CSVGTGTGTDTQYF TGCAGCGTTGGTACCGGGACAGGCACAGATACGCAGTATTTT
NA TRBJ2-7 NA TRBV6-5 CASHRGISSYEQYF TGTGCCTCCCACCGGGGGATATCCTCCTACGAGCAGTACTTC
TRBD1 TRBJ2-1 NA TRBV5-1 CASSLGQGGNEQFF TGCGCCAGCAGCTTAGGACAGGGGGGTAATGAGCAGTTCTTC
NA TRBJ1-5 NA TRBV11-1 CASSLEWDQPQHF TGTGCCAGCAGCTTAGAATGGGATCAGCCCCAGCATTTT
TRBD2 TRBJ2-2 NA TRBV18 CASSWTSGGPPGTGELFF TGTGCCAGCTCATGGACTAGCGGGGGCCCCCCGGGCACCGGGGAGCTGTTTTTT
NA TRBJ2-1 NA TRBV28 CASSGGGVEQFF TGTGCCAGCAGTGGGGGTGGGGTTGAGCAGTTCTTC
NA TRBJ2-2 NA TRBV9 CASSYARDPGELFF TGTGCCAGCAGTTACGCCAGGGATCCCGGGGAGCTGTTTTTT
NA TRBJ2-4 NA TRBV28 CASSFLGADIQYF TGTGCCAGCAGTTTCCTGGGGGCGGACATTCAGTACTTC
TRBD1 TRBJ1-1 NA TRBV5-4 CASSLGTDRDRVQAFF TGTGCCAGCAGCTTGGGTACTGACAGGGATCGGGTGCAAGCTTTCTTT
NA TRBJ1-2 NA TRBV6-5 CASFDQGRGDGYTF TGTGCCAGCTTCGACCAGGGAAGGGGGGATGGCTACACCTTC
TRBD1 TRBJ2-5 NA TRBV27 CASSWTGQETQYF TGTGCCAGCAGTTGGACAGGCCAAGAGACCCAGTACTTC
NA TRBJ1-5 NA TRBV5-8 CASSPRLVADSNQPQHF TGTGCCAGCAGCCCGAGGCTGGTAGCGGATAGCAATCAGCCCCAGCATTTT
NA TRBJ1-5 NA TRBV6-6 CASRVPDGNQPQHF TGTGCCAGCAGAGTGCCGGACGGCAATCAGCCCCAGCATTTT
NA TRBJ1-4 NA TRBV14 CASSQPQGGMFF TGTGCCAGCAGCCAACCCCAGGGAGGGATGTTTTTT
NA TRBJ2-3 NA TRBV7-2 CASSQTTSTDTQYF TGTGCCAGCAGCCAGACAACTAGCACAGATACGCAGTATTTT
NA TRBJ1-2 NA TRBV7-9 CASSLDGFYGYTF TGTGCCAGCAGCTTGGACGGGTTCTATGGCTACACCTTC
NA TRBJ2-3 NA TRBV30 CAWSVTQVRDTQYF TGTGCCTGGAGTGTAACGCAGGTCAGGGATACGCAGTATTTT
NA TRBJ2-2 once TRBV14 CASSQDDTGELFF TGTGCCAGCAGCCAAGATGACACCGGGGAGCTGTTTTTT
NA TRBJ2-2 once TRBV7-9 CASSLVQGGELFF TGTGCCAGCAGCTTAGTACAGGGCGGGGAGCTGTTTTTT
NA TRBJ2-1 NA TRBV7-3 CASSLSFNEQFF TGTGCCAGCAGCTTAAGTTTCAATGAGCAGTTCTTC
TRBD1 TRBJ2-1 NA TRBV11-2 CASSLLPGQSPYNEQFF TGTGCCAGCAGCTTGCTCCCGGGACAGTCACCGTACAATGAGCAGTTCTTC
NA TRBJ2-1 NA TRBV2 CASTPGRTYNEQFF TGTGCCAGCACGCCGGGACGGACGTACAATGAGCAGTTCTTC
NA TRBJ1-1 NA TRBV27 CASSLRRDFNEAFF TGTGCCAGCAGTTTAAGGAGGGACTTTAACGAAGCTTTCTTT
TRBD1 TRBJ2-5 NA TRBV5-1 CASSPGQGEETQYF TGCGCCAGCAGCCCCGGACAGGGGGAAGAGACCCAGTACTTC
TRBD1 TRBJ2-6 NA TRBV5-1 CASSLGLSGGLLSGANVLTF TGCGCCAGCAGCTTGGGGTTGTCAGGGGGCCTACTCTCTGGGGCCAACGTCCTGACTTTC
NA TRBJ2-3 once TRBV9 CASSVGVDSTDTQYF TGTGCCAGCAGCGTAGGTGTAGATAGCACAGATACGCAGTATTTT
NA TRBJ1-5 NA TRBV6-4 CASSTEGHNQPQHF TGTGCCAGCAGTACCGAAGGACACAATCAGCCCCAGCATTTT
NA TRBJ2-5 medium-sized TRBV6-2/TRBV6-3 CASSYWMGDETQYF TGTGCCAGCAGTTATTGGATGGGGGACGAGACCCAGTACTTC
NA TRBJ1-2 NA TRBV27 CASSLSYIFGAGDSEGYTF TGTGCCAGCAGTTTATCGTATATATTCGGGGCAGGGGATTCCGAGGGCTACACCTTC
TRBD2 TRBJ2-2 once TRBV7-8 CASSLVLAGASTGELFF TGTGCCAGCAGCTTAGTACTAGCGGGGGCTAGCACCGGGGAGCTGTTTTTT
NA TRBJ2-3 NA TRBV5-4 CASSGGPTSTDTQYF TGTGCCAGCAGCGGAGGACCCACTAGCACAGATACGCAGTATTTT
TRBD1 TRBJ1-2 NA TRBV4-1 CASSQAGMGQGNYGYTF TGCGCCAGCAGCCAAGCGGGAATGGGACAGGGTAACTATGGCTACACCTTC
NA TRBJ2-3 NA TRBV27 CASSNRSDTQYF TGTGCCAGCAGCAACAGGTCAGATACGCAGTATTTT